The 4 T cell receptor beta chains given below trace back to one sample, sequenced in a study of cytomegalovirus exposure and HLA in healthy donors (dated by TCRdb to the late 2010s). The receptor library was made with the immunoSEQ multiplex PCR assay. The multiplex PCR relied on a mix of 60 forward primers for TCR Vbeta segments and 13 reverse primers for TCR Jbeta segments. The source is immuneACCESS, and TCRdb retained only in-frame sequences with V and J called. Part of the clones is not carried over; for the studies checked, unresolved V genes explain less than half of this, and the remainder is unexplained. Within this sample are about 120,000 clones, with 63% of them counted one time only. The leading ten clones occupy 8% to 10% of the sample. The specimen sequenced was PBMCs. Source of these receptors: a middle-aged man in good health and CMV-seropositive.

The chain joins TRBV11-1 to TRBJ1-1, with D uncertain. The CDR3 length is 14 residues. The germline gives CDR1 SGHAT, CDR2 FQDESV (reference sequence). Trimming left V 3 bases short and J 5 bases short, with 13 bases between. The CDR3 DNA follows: TGTGCCAGCAGCTTCCGGGGATTAAGGACTGAAGCTTTCTTT. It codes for CASSFRGLRTEAFF.

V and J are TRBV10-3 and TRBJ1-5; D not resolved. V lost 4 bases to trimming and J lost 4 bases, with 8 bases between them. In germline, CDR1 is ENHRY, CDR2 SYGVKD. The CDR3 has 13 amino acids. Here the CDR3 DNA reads TGTGCCATCAGTGCCGGGGAGAATCAGCCCCAGCATTTT. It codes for CAISAGENQPQHF.

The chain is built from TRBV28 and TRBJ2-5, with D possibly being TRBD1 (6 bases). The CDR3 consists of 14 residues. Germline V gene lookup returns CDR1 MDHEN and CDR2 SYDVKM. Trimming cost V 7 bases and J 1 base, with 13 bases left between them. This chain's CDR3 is CASNFGGSQETQYF. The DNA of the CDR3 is TGTGCCAGCAATTTTGGGGGCAGCCAAGAGACCCAGTACTTC.

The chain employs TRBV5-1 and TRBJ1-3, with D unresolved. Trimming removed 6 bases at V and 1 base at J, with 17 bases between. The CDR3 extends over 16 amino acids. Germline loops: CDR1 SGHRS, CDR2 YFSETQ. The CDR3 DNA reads TGCGCCAGCAAATCTTTACCCGGAGGATCTGGAAACACCATATATTTT. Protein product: CASKSLPGGSGNTIYF.